Listed below are T cell receptor beta chains from one sample, sequenced in a study of T cells in localized non-small cell lung cancer. Measured with immunoSEQ multiplex PCR; TCRdb has only the in-frame clones, and not every one. The sample yields around 36,000 clones, 81% seen once. Sequenced material: peripheral blood mononuclear cells, taken before any cancer treatment. The receptor set was obtained from a male donor at least 60 years old with stage II lung adenocarcinoma. Each CDR3 is given with its conserved first and last residue. Each record gives: J gene, D gene, V gene, clone size, CDR3 DNA, CDR3 protein. D genes are given only for firm matches. Where a row states a size, it is once, few, many or the class of an expanded clone; other rows omit it.

J gene: TRBJ2-6
D gene: NA
V gene: TRBV2
clone size: NA
CDR3 DNA: TGTGCCAGCAGGAAAGGTCCGGCCTCTCCTGGGGCCAACGTCCTGACTTTC
CDR3 protein: CASRKGPASPGANVLTF

J gene: TRBJ2-4
D gene: NA
V gene: TRBV19
clone size: NA
CDR3 DNA: TGTGCCAGTAGTCCTGCGGGCGACGGACGGGTTCAGTACTTC
CDR3 protein: CASSPAGDGRVQYF

J gene: TRBJ1-2
D gene: NA
V gene: TRBV19
clone size: NA
CDR3 DNA: TGTGCCAGTACCCGAGGGGCTAACTATGGCTACACCTTC
CDR3 protein: CASTRGANYGYTF

J gene: TRBJ2-1
D gene: NA
V gene: TRBV6-5
clone size: NA
CDR3 DNA: TGTGCCAGCAGCACGACTAGGTACAATGAGCAGTTCTTC
CDR3 protein: CASSTTRYNEQFF

J gene: TRBJ1-2
D gene: TRBD1
V gene: TRBV27
clone size: NA
CDR3 DNA: TGTGCCACCTCACCACTTACAGGGGGCAACTATGGCTACACCTTC
CDR3 protein: CATSPLTGGNYGYTF

J gene: TRBJ1-4
D gene: NA
V gene: TRBV18
clone size: NA
CDR3 DNA: TGTGCCAGCTCCTCAACTAGGGGAAATGAAAAACTGTTTTTT
CDR3 protein: CASSSTRGNEKLFF

J gene: TRBJ1-2
D gene: TRBD1
V gene: TRBV29-1
clone size: NA
CDR3 DNA: TGCAGCGTGTACCGGACAGGGAATGATCTTTATGGCTACACCTTC
CDR3 protein: CSVYRTGNDLYGYTF

J gene: TRBJ1-1
D gene: NA
V gene: TRBV14
clone size: NA
CDR3 DNA: TGTGCCAGCAGCCCTCTACATAGAAACACTGAAGCTTTCTTT
CDR3 protein: CASSPLHRNTEAFF

J gene: TRBJ1-3
D gene: TRBD1
V gene: TRBV28
clone size: once
CDR3 DNA: TGTGCCAGCACTTCCGGGACAGCTGGAAACACCATATATTTT
CDR3 protein: CASTSGTAGNTIYF

J gene: TRBJ1-1
D gene: NA
V gene: TRBV10-3
clone size: NA
CDR3 DNA: TGTGCCATCAGTGATCTGGACAGAGGTCGGCTCGAAGCTTTCTTT
CDR3 protein: CAISDLDRGRLEAFF

J gene: TRBJ2-7
D gene: NA
V gene: TRBV4-1
clone size: NA
CDR3 DNA: TGCGCCAGCAGCCCCAAGAGGGGCTACGAGCAGTACTTC
CDR3 protein: CASSPKRGYEQYF

J gene: TRBJ1-4
D gene: TRBD1
V gene: TRBV6-1
clone size: once
CDR3 DNA: TGTGCCAGCAGTGCACAGGGGAGGGATGAAAAACTGTTTTTT
CDR3 protein: CASSAQGRDEKLFF

J gene: TRBJ1-2
D gene: NA
V gene: TRBV29-1
clone size: NA
CDR3 DNA: TGCAGCGTTCCCACCCCCGGGACAACTAACTATGGCTACACCTTC
CDR3 protein: CSVPTPGTTNYGYTF

J gene: TRBJ2-2
D gene: TRBD1
V gene: TRBV30
clone size: once
CDR3 DNA: TGTGCCTGGGTGAAGGGGGCGAAGAACACCGGGGAGCTGTTTTTT
CDR3 protein: CAWVKGAKNTGELFF

J gene: TRBJ1-1
D gene: NA
V gene: TRBV10-3
clone size: NA
CDR3 DNA: TGTGCCATCAGTGGGGGGGACACTGAAGCTTTCTTT
CDR3 protein: CAISGGDTEAFF

J gene: TRBJ2-5
D gene: NA
V gene: TRBV11-1
clone size: NA
CDR3 DNA: TGTGCCAGCAGCTTAGCGAGGGACCAAGAGACCCAGTACTTC
CDR3 protein: CASSLARDQETQYF

J gene: TRBJ1-2
D gene: TRBD1
V gene: TRBV28
clone size: few
CDR3 DNA: TGTGCCAGCAGTTCGGGACAGATCGATGGCTACACCTTC
CDR3 protein: CASSSGQIDGYTF

J gene: TRBJ1-1
D gene: NA
V gene: TRBV27
clone size: few
CDR3 DNA: TGTGCCAGCAGTTCCCTCAGGGGTGGGACTGAAGCTTTCTTT
CDR3 protein: CASSSLRGGTEAFF

J gene: TRBJ1-4
D gene: TRBD1
V gene: TRBV5-1
clone size: NA
CDR3 DNA: TGCGCCAGCAGACCTCCGACAGGGGGAGGTGAAAAACTGTTTTTT
CDR3 protein: CASRPPTGGGEKLFF

J gene: TRBJ1-1
D gene: TRBD1
V gene: TRBV19
clone size: NA
CDR3 DNA: TGTGCCAGTAGTGAAGGGACAGGGAAGACTGAAGCTTTCTTT
CDR3 protein: CASSEGTGKTEAFF

J gene: TRBJ1-1
D gene: NA
V gene: TRBV5-1
clone size: NA
CDR3 DNA: TGCGCCAGCAGCTTGGGGCTGGGTAGGGGCAACACTGAAGCTTTCTTT
CDR3 protein: CASSLGLGRGNTEAFF

J gene: TRBJ2-2
D gene: TRBD2
V gene: TRBV5-6
clone size: NA
CDR3 DNA: TGTGCCAGCAGCTTCCTGAAGGCGGGAGGTTTTACCGGGGAGCTGTTTTTT
CDR3 protein: CASSFLKAGGFTGELFF

J gene: TRBJ2-2
D gene: NA
V gene: TRBV9
clone size: NA
CDR3 DNA: TGTGCCAGCCATACAGGGAATCCGAACACCGGGGAGCTGTTTTTT
CDR3 protein: CASHTGNPNTGELFF

J gene: TRBJ1-5
D gene: TRBD1
V gene: TRBV12-5
clone size: NA
CDR3 DNA: TGTGCTAGTGTCCCTGGAGGACAGGGTAATCAGCCCCAGCATTTT
CDR3 protein: CASVPGGQGNQPQHF

J gene: TRBJ1-3
D gene: NA
V gene: TRBV19
clone size: NA
CDR3 DNA: TGTGCCAGTAGCTCCTCAGGTTCTGGAAACACCATATATTTT
CDR3 protein: CASSSSGSGNTIYF

J gene: TRBJ1-2
D gene: TRBD1
V gene: TRBV2
clone size: NA
CDR3 DNA: TGTGCCAGCATCCCCCGGGACAGGGGATTTGTTAACTATGGCTACACCTTC
CDR3 protein: CASIPRDRGFVNYGYTF

J gene: TRBJ1-5
D gene: TRBD1
V gene: TRBV30
clone size: few
CDR3 DNA: TGTGCCTGGAGGCAAACGGGACAGGGGACTAGTCAGCCCCAGCATTTT
CDR3 protein: CAWRQTGQGTSQPQHF

J gene: TRBJ2-2
D gene: NA
V gene: TRBV27
clone size: NA
CDR3 DNA: TGTGCCAGCGGGGTTGTCGGGTGGGCCGCCGGGGAGCTGTTTTTT
CDR3 protein: CASGVVGWAAGELFF

J gene: TRBJ1-5
D gene: NA
V gene: TRBV20-1
clone size: NA
CDR3 DNA: TGCAGTGCTATGTGCCAGCCCCAGCATTTT
CDR3 protein: CSAMCQPQHF

J gene: TRBJ1-2
D gene: NA
V gene: TRBV19
clone size: NA
CDR3 DNA: TGTGCCAGTAGTATAGACAGGACTTATGGCTACACCTTC
CDR3 protein: CASSIDRTYGYTF

J gene: TRBJ2-5
D gene: NA
V gene: TRBV7-2
clone size: NA
CDR3 DNA: TGTGCCAGCAGCGCCGACCCGGGAAAGACCCAGTACTTC
CDR3 protein: CASSADPGKTQYF

J gene: TRBJ2-1
D gene: NA
V gene: TRBV19
clone size: few
CDR3 DNA: TGTGCCAGTAGTATGGAGCGGGACAATGAGCAGTTCTTC
CDR3 protein: CASSMERDNEQFF

J gene: TRBJ1-4
D gene: TRBD1
V gene: TRBV6-6
clone size: NA
CDR3 DNA: TGTGCCAGCAGACCTCTGGGACAGTCAAATGAAAAACTGTTTTTT
CDR3 protein: CASRPLGQSNEKLFF

J gene: TRBJ1-5
D gene: NA
V gene: TRBV14
clone size: NA
CDR3 DNA: TGTGCCAGCAGCCAACTTGGCAATCAGCCCCAGCATTTT
CDR3 protein: CASSQLGNQPQHF

J gene: TRBJ2-5
D gene: TRBD2
V gene: TRBV7-3
clone size: NA
CDR3 DNA: TGTGCCAGCAGCTTAGGGGGAGGGCCCAGAGAGACCCAGTACTTC
CDR3 protein: CASSLGGGPRETQYF

J gene: TRBJ2-1
D gene: NA
V gene: TRBV6-6
clone size: few
CDR3 DNA: TGTGCCAGCAGTGCTAGCAACAATGAGCAGTTCTTC
CDR3 protein: CASSASNNEQFF

J gene: TRBJ1-4
D gene: NA
V gene: TRBV7-2
clone size: NA
CDR3 DNA: TGTGCCAGCAGCCTTTCCGGGATTACTTATGAAAAACTGTTTTTT
CDR3 protein: CASSLSGITYEKLFF

J gene: TRBJ2-7
D gene: NA
V gene: TRBV15
clone size: NA
CDR3 DNA: TGTGCCACCAGCAGAAGCAGGGCTGTCGAGCAGTACTTC
CDR3 protein: CATSRSRAVEQYF

J gene: TRBJ1-1
D gene: TRBD1
V gene: TRBV19
clone size: few
CDR3 DNA: TGTGCCAGTAGCATCCGGACAGGGTCCGCTTTCTTT
CDR3 protein: CASSIRTGSAFF

J gene: TRBJ1-1
D gene: NA
V gene: TRBV10-3
clone size: NA
CDR3 DNA: TGTGCCACTTCCGGGACGGTGAACACTGAAGCTTTCTTT
CDR3 protein: CATSGTVNTEAFF

J gene: TRBJ2-1
D gene: NA
V gene: TRBV21-1
clone size: NA
CDR3 DNA: TGTGCCAGCAGCAAAAGGGCCAGGGCGAGCTATGAGCAGTTCTTC
CDR3 protein: CASSKRARASYEQFF

J gene: TRBJ2-3
D gene: NA
V gene: TRBV18
clone size: NA
CDR3 DNA: TGTGCCAGCTCATCTCGGACAGTCGTAACAGATACGCAGTATTTT
CDR3 protein: CASSSRTVVTDTQYF

J gene: TRBJ1-5
D gene: NA
V gene: TRBV19
clone size: NA
CDR3 DNA: TGTGCCAGTAGTAAGCCAGGGACTAATCAGCCCCAGCATTTT
CDR3 protein: CASSKPGTNQPQHF

J gene: TRBJ1-1
D gene: NA
V gene: TRBV5-5
clone size: NA
CDR3 DNA: TGTGCCAGCAGCCCGTGGGCGAACACTGAAGCTTTCTTT
CDR3 protein: CASSPWANTEAFF

J gene: TRBJ1-2
D gene: NA
V gene: TRBV19
clone size: NA
CDR3 DNA: TGTGCCAGTAGTATCGACGGGAACTACTTTTATGGCTACACCTTC
CDR3 protein: CASSIDGNYFYGYTF

J gene: TRBJ2-2
D gene: TRBD2
V gene: TRBV10-3
clone size: NA
CDR3 DNA: TGTGCCATCAGTGACTGGCTAGCGGGAAGTACCGGGGAGCTGTTTTTT
CDR3 protein: CAISDWLAGSTGELFF

J gene: TRBJ1-1
D gene: NA
V gene: TRBV7-9
clone size: NA
CDR3 DNA: TGTGCCAGCAGTAAAGAATCAGCTAAAGCTTTCTTT
CDR3 protein: CASSKESAKAFF

J gene: TRBJ2-7
D gene: NA
V gene: TRBV7-2
clone size: once
CDR3 DNA: TGTGCCAGCAGCCCTATGTACGAGCAGTACTTC
CDR3 protein: CASSPMYEQYF

J gene: TRBJ2-3
D gene: NA
V gene: TRBV6-5
clone size: NA
CDR3 DNA: TGTGCCCCTCAGGCTCGACCAGATACGCAGTATTTT
CDR3 protein: CAPQARPDTQYF

J gene: TRBJ2-3
D gene: NA
V gene: TRBV5-4
clone size: NA
CDR3 DNA: TGTGCCAGCAGCCGGGGGTCAGATACGCAGTATTTT
CDR3 protein: CASSRGSDTQYF

J gene: TRBJ2-1
D gene: TRBD2
V gene: TRBV27
clone size: NA
CDR3 DNA: TGTGCCAGCAGTTTAGAGGGCGGGAGTTACAATGAGCAGTTCTTC
CDR3 protein: CASSLEGGSYNEQFF

J gene: TRBJ1-2
D gene: NA
V gene: TRBV28
clone size: NA
CDR3 DNA: TGTGCCAGCATGGAACCTAACTATGGCTACACCTTC
CDR3 protein: CASMEPNYGYTF

J gene: TRBJ2-1
D gene: TRBD2
V gene: TRBV5-1
clone size: NA
CDR3 DNA: TGCGCCAGCAGCGGAGGTAGGGCGGGAGCGATCTACAATGAGCAGTTCTTC
CDR3 protein: CASSGGRAGAIYNEQFF

J gene: TRBJ2-2
D gene: NA
V gene: TRBV6-6
clone size: NA
CDR3 DNA: TGTGCCAGCACCAACGGGTGGGGGGCCGGGGAGCTGTTTTTT
CDR3 protein: CASTNGWGAGELFF

J gene: TRBJ1-2
D gene: TRBD1
V gene: TRBV10-3
clone size: NA
CDR3 DNA: TGTGCCATCAGAGGACAGGGGGAAAGGTATGGCTACACCTTC
CDR3 protein: CAIRGQGERYGYTF